This T cell receptor (beta chain) was identified during a study of OX40 agonist ivuxolimab in advanced cancers. Looking at the study overall: The patients received ivuxolimab by intravenous route every 2 weeks at 0.01 to 10 mg/kg.

Germline CDR1 and CDR2: SQVTM and ANQGSEA. The CDR3 totals 13 residues. The V end was cut by 0 bases, the J end by 7 bases, with 10 bases between. Sequenced by immunoSEQ multiplex PCR; TCRdb stores in-frame clones only, minus some. Of roughly 70,000 clones in the sample, 86% were seen once. This clone was detected only once. The antigen remains unidentified. Findings and caveats of the study: CD8+ T cells showed, on average, more clonal expansion than CD4+ cells. Antigen targets of the expanded peripheral T cells went undetermined. Clonal expansion from baseline to week 6 occurred in both CD4+ and CD8+ T cells.

This TCR was sampled from an adult with an advanced solid tumor such as melanoma, head and neck, liver or kidney cancer. This sequence joins TRBV29-1 and TRBJ1-3; D not resolved. The sequenced sample was CD4+ or CD8+ T cells sorted from blood, obtained in a trial of the OX40 agonist ivuxolimab. CDR3 amino acids: CSVEEGSRNTIYF. The CDR3 region has the DNA TGCAGCGTTGAAGAAGGGTCCCGTAACACCATATATTTT.